The 13 T cell receptor beta chains below were found in one sample sequenced in a study of T cells in localized non-small cell lung cancer. The data were produced by immunoSEQ multiplex PCR, yet TCRdb's version contains in-frame clones alone and is incomplete. The table has tens of thousands of clones, over 70% seen once. This sample comprised peripheral blood, obtained before any cancer treatment. The source is a male donor older than 55 with stage III squamous cell lung carcinoma.

This rearrangement joins TRBV19 to TRBJ2-7; 9 bases agree with TRBD1. This CDR3 is built from 15 residues. Germline lookup yields CDR1 LNHDA and CDR2 SQIVND (reference sequence). The ends lost 4 bases at V and 1 base at J; junction bases unmatched: 5. The CDR3 is CASSNPGQGSYEQYF. CDR3 nucleotide sequence: TGTGCCAGTAGTAACCCGGGACAGGGATCCTACGAGCAGTACTTC.

The V and J genes are TRBV5-5 and TRBJ2-1; either TRBD1 or TRBD2 may supply D (6 bases each). V lost 4 bases and J 9 bases, leaving 26 bases between the germline ends. The CDR3 covers 17 residues. CDR1 is SGHKS and CDR2 is YYEKEE in the germline V gene (reference sequence). The CDR3 spells CASSPRGGNRVTSEQFF. CDR3 bases: TGTGCCAGCAGCCCGAGAGGCGGGAACAGGGTAACAAGTGAGCAGTTCTTC.

The CDR3 is CAWSFYGTGDFEAFF. As DNA, the CDR3 is TGTGCCTGGAGTTTTTACGGGACAGGGGACTTTGAAGCTTTCTTT. The genes are TRBV30 and TRBJ1-1; 10 bases map to TRBD1. Germline-derived CDR1 and CDR2 are GTSNPN and SVGIG (reference sequence). This CDR3 is built from 15 residues. V dropped 2 bases and J dropped 7; count of bases not matched to a gene: 10.

The chain couples TRBV27 to TRBJ2-7; tentative D call: TRBD1 (5 bases). In germline, CDR1 is MNHEY, CDR2 SMNVEV (reference sequence). V was shortened by 6 bases and J by 4 bases, with 7 bases between the two germline ends. The CDR3 loop spans 11 amino acids. The CDR3 sequence: CASRGVYEQYF. CDR3 DNA: TGTGCCAGCAGAGGGGTTTACGAGCAGTACTTC.

This chain uses TRBV5-1 with TRBJ1-2; a possible D gene is TRBD1 (6 bases). V lost 5 bases and J lost 1, with 18 bases in between. The germline CDR1 and CDR2 sequences are SGHRS and YFSETQ. This CDR3 is 16 amino acids long. The CDR3 DNA reads TGCGCCAGCAGTGGGGGCCTGCAGCAAGTTAACTATGGCTACACCTTC. Translation gives CASSGGLQQVNYGYTF.

The chain combines TRBV5-1 with TRBJ2-7, with TRBD2 matching over 12 bases. This CDR3 has 15 amino acids. Trimming at V came to 0 bases and at J to 6 bases, leaving 4 bases not matched to a gene. CDR1 and CDR2 from the germline V gene are SGHRS and YFSETQ. The CDR3 bases are TGCGCCAGCAGCTTGGAACCGGGACTAGCGGGCGAGCAGTACTTC. As protein: CASSLEPGLAGEQYF.

The chain has TRBV6-1 and TRBJ2-7; weak D call: TRBD2 (6 bases). Germline values: CDR1 MNHNS, CDR2 SASEGT. This CDR3 contains 14 residues. V lost 2 bases and J 3 bases, leaving 11 bases between the germline ends. This chain's CDR3 is CASSEMAGYYEQYF. The CDR3 DNA follows: TGTGCCAGCAGTGAAATGGCGGGGTACTACGAGCAGTACTTC.

This clone was recorded once. Mismatch with germline at one junction end may stem from a read error. The chain employs TRBV29-1 and TRBJ2-4; D gene unclear. The CDR3 loop spans 13 amino acids. Per germline, CDR1 SQVTM and CDR2 ANQGSEA. DNA for the CDR3: TGCAGCGTTAAAGAGCTAGCCAAAAACATTCAGTACTTC. Its translation: CSVKELAKNIQYF.

J is TRBJ2-1 and V is TRBV6-5, with 9 bases lining up with TRBD2. This CDR3 contains 15 residues. J lost 2 bases, V lost 4 bases, and 3 bases had no gene match. Germline V CDR1 and CDR2: MNHEY, SVGAGI. CDR3 sequence reads: CASSLSGGPYNEQFF. The CDR3 region has the DNA TGTGCCAGCAGTTTAAGCGGGGGGCCCTACAATGAGCAGTTCTTC.

This sequence joins TRBV7-2 and TRBJ1-1; D gene unclear. This CDR3 has 14 amino acids. Germline CDR1 is SGHTA and CDR2 is FQGNSA. The V and J ends lost 1 base and 3 bases respectively, with 9 bases between them. CDR3 sequence reads: CASSLGRTYTEAFF. CDR3 nucleotides: TGTGCCAGCAGCTTAGGGAGGACTTACACTGAAGCTTTCTTT.

In its sample, this clone was seen once. V gene TRBV6-6 combines with J gene TRBJ1-4; D not certain. V was trimmed by 5 bases and J by 5 bases, leaving 12 bases between them. Germline loops: CDR1 MNHNY, CDR2 SVGAGI (reference sequence). The CDR3 covers 14 residues. The CDR3 DNA is TGTGCCAGCAGTCGGGGTGGGGTGAATGAAAAACTGTTTTTT. This codes for CASSRGGVNEKLFF.

This clone was seen once. The gene calls are TRBV25-1 and TRBJ1-1, with a tentative D call TRBD1 (6 bases). Germline assignment: CDR1 MGHDK and CDR2 SYGVNS. The CDR3 length is 14 residues. Trimming took 3 bases from V and 1 from J, leaving 9 bases between them. Written as DNA, the CDR3 is TGTGCCAGCAGTGACCGGACAGCGAACACTGAAGCTTTCTTT. This sequence encodes CASSDRTANTEAFF.

This chain links TRBV5-1 with TRBJ2-7; the D call may be TRBD1 or TRBD2 (5 bases each). The CDR3 runs to 13 residues. Germline V lookup: CDR1 SGHRS, CDR2 YFSETQ. Trimming left V 0 bases short and J 4 bases short, with 8 bases between. The CDR3 DNA sequence: TGCGCCAGCAGCTTGGATGGGGGATACGAGCAGTACTTC. This translates into CASSLDGGYEQYF.